This T cell receptor (beta chain) is from a study of OX40 agonist ivuxolimab in advanced cancers. J gave up 5 bases and V 10 bases, and 14 bases lay outside the gene matches. This CDR3 has 17 residues. Germline V gene data show CDR1 as SGHNT and CDR2 as YENEEA. Repertoires were generated with immunoSEQ multiplex PCR, while TCRdb's copy carries only in-frame clones and drops some. The data contain approximately 70,000 clones, about nine tenths of them singletons. Prior autoimmune disease or systemic immunosuppression barred patients. The timepoints at which blood was sampled were baseline, cycle 4 day 1, and cycle 7 day 1.

The chain has TRBV11-3 and TRBJ1-4; 12 nucleotides match TRBD1. The source material was CD4+ or CD8+ T cells sorted from blood, sampled in a trial of the OX40 agonist ivuxolimab. The receptor was isolated from an adult with an advanced solid tumor such as melanoma, head and neck, liver or kidney cancer. CDR3 amino acids: CATPNEGQGARNEKLFF. The DNA for the CDR3 is TGTGCCACCCCTAATGAGGGACAGGGGGCAAGAAATGAAAAACTGTTTTTT.